This TCR beta chain is drawn from a study of identical twins. The CDR3 runs 13 residues. V lost 3 bases and J 10 bases, leaving 15 bases between the germline ends. CDR1 LGHNA and CDR2 YSLEER come from the germline V gene. At least ten counts were recorded for this clonotype. From the 5' RACE reads, TCRdb called clonotypes with MiXCR, one entry per CDR3 protein. The sample has about 240,000 distinct CDR3 sequences; approximately 10% are singletons. This sequence was found in a man in his fifties or sixties in good health. What was sequenced was memory T cells sorted from blood. The J gene is TRBJ1-2, the V gene TRBV4-3; no definite D call. CDR3 sequence (DNA): TGCGCCAGCAGCCATCCGAGGACCTTCTCCTACACCTTC. The encoded protein is CASSHPRTFSYTF.